Sequencing of this T cell receptor beta chain was carried out in a study of blood T cell repertoires in COVID-19. Study at large: The origin of the acute and convalescent COVID-19 samples was the United States, Italy and Spain. Nucleic acid was either cDNA or gDNA, and it came from T cells, B-cell-depleted T cells, or PBMCs.

Seattle patients were enrolled during active infection and followed longitudinally. In the original workflow: It was from reference gene primer amplification that nucleated cell counts were estimated. Repertoires were generated with immunoSEQ multiplex PCR, while TCRdb's copy carries only in-frame clones and drops some. Clonal size and the V and J genes are those of that table, whereas D and trimming came from the DNA. The sample contains approximately 300,000 clones, 88% of which appear only once. Germline V gene sequence: CDR1 MDHEN, CDR2 SYDVKM. The CDR3 spans 12 residues. Trimming cost V 2 bases and J 7 bases, with 8 bases left between them.

Sequencing used peripheral blood. The chain employs TRBV28 and TRBJ1-2; D is undetermined. This clonotype was sampled from a woman between 25 and 40 years old with COVID-19, enrolled during active disease. In nucleotides, the CDR3 is TGTGCCAGCAGTTTAGCCGGTTTTGGCTACACCTTC. Amino acids: CASSLAGFGYTF.